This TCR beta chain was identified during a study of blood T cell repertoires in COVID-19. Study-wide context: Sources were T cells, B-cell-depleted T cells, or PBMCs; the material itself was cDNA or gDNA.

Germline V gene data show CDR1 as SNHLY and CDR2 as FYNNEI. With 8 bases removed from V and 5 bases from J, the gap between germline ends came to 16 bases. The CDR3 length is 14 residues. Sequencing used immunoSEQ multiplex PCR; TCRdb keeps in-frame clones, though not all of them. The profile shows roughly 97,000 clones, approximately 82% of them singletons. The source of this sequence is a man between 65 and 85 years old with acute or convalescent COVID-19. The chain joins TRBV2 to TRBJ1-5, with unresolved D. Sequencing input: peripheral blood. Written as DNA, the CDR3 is TGTGCCAGCGCTGGTAGCTTATTCGATCAGCCCCAGCATTTT. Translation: CASAGSLFDQPQHF.